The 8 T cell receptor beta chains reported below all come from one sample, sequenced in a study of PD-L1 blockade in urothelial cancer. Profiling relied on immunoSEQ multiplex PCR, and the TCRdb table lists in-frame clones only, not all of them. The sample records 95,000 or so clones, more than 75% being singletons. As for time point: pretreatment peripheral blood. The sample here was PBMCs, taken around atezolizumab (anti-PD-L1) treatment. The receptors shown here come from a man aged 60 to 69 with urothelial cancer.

The DNA for the CDR3 is TGTGCCAGCAGTTCCTCAGGGGCCGGGGCCAACGTCCTGACTTTC. It specifies CASSSSGAGANVLTF. The V call is TRBV28, the J call TRBJ2-6, with D possibly matching TRBD1 (6 bases). V lost 4 bases and J lost 4, with 11 bases in between. The CDR3 totals 15 residues. Germline CDR1 MDHEN, CDR2 SYDVKM.

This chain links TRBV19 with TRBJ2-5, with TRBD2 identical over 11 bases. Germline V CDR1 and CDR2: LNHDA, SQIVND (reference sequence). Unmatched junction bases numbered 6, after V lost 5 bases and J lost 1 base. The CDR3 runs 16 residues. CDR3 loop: CASSPRLAGTQETQYF. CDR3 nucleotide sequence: TGTGCCAGTAGTCCCCGACTAGCGGGGACCCAAGAGACCCAGTACTTC.

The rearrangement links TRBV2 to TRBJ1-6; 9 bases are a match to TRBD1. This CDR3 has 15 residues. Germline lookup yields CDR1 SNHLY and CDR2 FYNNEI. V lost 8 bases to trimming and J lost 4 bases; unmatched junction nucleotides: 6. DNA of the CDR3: TGTGCCAGCGGTCAGGACAGGGGTTATAATTCACCCCTCCACTTT. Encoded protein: CASGQDRGYNSPLHF. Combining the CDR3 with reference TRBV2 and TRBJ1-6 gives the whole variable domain EPEVTQTPSHQVTQMGQEVILRCVPISNHLYFYWYRQILGQKVEFLVSFYNNEISEKSEIFDDQFSVERPDGSNFTLKIRSTKLEDSAMYFCASGQDRGYNSPLHFGNGTRLTVT.

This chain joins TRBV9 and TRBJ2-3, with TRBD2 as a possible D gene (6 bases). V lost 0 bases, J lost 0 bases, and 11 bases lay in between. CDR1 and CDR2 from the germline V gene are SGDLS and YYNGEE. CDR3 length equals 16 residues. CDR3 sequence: CASSVESGHSTDTQYF. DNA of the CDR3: TGTGCCAGCAGCGTAGAGAGCGGGCACAGCACAGATACGCAGTATTTT.

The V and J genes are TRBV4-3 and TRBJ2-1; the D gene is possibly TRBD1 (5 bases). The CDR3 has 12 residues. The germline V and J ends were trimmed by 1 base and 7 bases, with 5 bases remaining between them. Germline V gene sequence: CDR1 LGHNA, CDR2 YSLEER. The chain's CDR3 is CASSQGQNEQFF. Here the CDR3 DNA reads TGCGCCAGCAGCCAAGGACAGAATGAGCAGTTCTTC.

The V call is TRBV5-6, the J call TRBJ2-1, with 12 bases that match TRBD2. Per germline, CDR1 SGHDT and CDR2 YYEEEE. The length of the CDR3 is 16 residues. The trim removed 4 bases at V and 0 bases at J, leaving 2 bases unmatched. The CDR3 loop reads CASSPLAGGSYNEQFF. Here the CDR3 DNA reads TGTGCCAGCAGCCCACTAGCGGGAGGCTCCTACAATGAGCAGTTCTTC.

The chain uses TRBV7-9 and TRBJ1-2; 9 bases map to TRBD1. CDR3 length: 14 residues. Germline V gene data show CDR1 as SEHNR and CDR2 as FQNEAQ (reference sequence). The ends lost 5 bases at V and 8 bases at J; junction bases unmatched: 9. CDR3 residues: CASSLTPGQGGYTF. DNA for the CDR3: TGTGCCAGCAGCCTAACTCCGGGACAGGGCGGCTACACCTTC.

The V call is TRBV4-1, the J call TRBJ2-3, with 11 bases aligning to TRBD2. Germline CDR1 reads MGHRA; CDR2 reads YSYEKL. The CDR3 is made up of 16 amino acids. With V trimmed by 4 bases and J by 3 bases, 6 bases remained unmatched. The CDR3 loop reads CASSPYSGGGTDTQYF. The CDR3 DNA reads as TGCGCCAGCAGCCCTTATAGCGGGGGGGGAACAGATACGCAGTATTTT.